Listed below are T cell receptor beta chains from one sample, sequenced in a study of cytomegalovirus exposure and HLA in healthy donors. Data came from immunoSEQ multiplex PCR; TCRdb stores just in-frame clones and leaves some out. The sample yields 150,000 to 200,000 clones, roughly 80% seen once. Specimen: PBMCs. The receptor set was obtained from a woman aged 18 to 35 in good health and CMV-seronegative. The CDR3 runs from the conserved cysteine through the conserved F or W. D genes are given only for firm matches. Clone sizes are given selectively: once, few, many, or a class where the clone is expanded.

size	D	V	J	DNA	CDR3
.	TRBD1	TRBV2	TRBJ2-5	TGTGCCAGCAGTGAGGACAGGGGCGAAGAGACCCAGTACTTC	CASSEDRGEETQYF
.	TRBD1	TRBV30	TRBJ1-1	TGTGCCTGGAGACCCGCCGACAGGGAAACGTCTGAAGCTTTCTTT	CAWRPADRETSEAFF
.	.	TRBV9	TRBJ2-3	TGTGCCAGCAGCGTAGTTGAGGGCCGCACAGATACGCAGTATTTT	CASSVVEGRTDTQYF
.	.	TRBV2	TRBJ1-5	TGTGCCAGCAGTGCCGGAGGATTTGGTCAGCCCCAGCATTTT	CASSAGGFGQPQHF
.	.	TRBV28	TRBJ1-5	TGTGCCAGCAGTTTCTCGCGAGTCGGGAATCAGCCCCAGCATTTT	CASSFSRVGNQPQHF
few	.	TRBV6-6	TRBJ2-2	TGTGCCAGCAGTCTACAGTCCGCCGGGGAGCTGTTTTTT	CASSLQSAGELFF
.	.	TRBV10-2	TRBJ2-1	TGCGCCAGCAGCCATGGGCAGGTGAGCTCCTACAATGAGCAGTTCTTC	CASSHGQVSSYNEQFF
.	TRBD2	TRBV28	TRBJ2-3	TGTGCCAGCAGCAATAGCGGGGTGAGGCCAGATACGCAGTATTTT	CASSNSGVRPDTQYF
.	TRBD1	TRBV5-1	TRBJ1-3	TGCGCCAGCAGCCTGACAGGGGACTCTGGAAACACCATATATTTT	CASSLTGDSGNTIYF
once	.	TRBV19	TRBJ2-3	TGTGCCAGTAGTATAGTTCGGCAGGGTGGCGCAGATACGCAGTATTTT	CASSIVRQGGADTQYF
.	TRBD1	TRBV19	TRBJ2-1	TGTGCCAGTAGTGATCGACAGGGCCCCTACAATGAGCAGTTCTTC	CASSDRQGPYNEQFF
.	TRBD2	TRBV5-1	TRBJ2-1	TGCGCCAGCAGTCTTGGACTAGTCGGTGAGCAGTTCTTC	CASSLGLVGEQFF
.	.	TRBV6-5	TRBJ2-7	TGTGCCAGCAGTTATGGGGGGAGGTCCTACGAGCAGTACTTC	CASSYGGRSYEQYF
.	TRBD1	TRBV20-1	TRBJ2-7	TGCAGTGCAGCCAGACAGGGCGAGCAGTACTTC	CSAARQGEQYF
.	.	TRBV29-1	TRBJ1-2	TGCAGCGTTGAAGTGCCAGGGGATGGCTACACCTTC	CSVEVPGDGYTF
few	.	TRBV6-4	TRBJ2-1	TGTGCCAGCAGTGTCCAGGAAAACAATGAGCAGTTCTTC	CASSVQENNEQFF
.	TRBD1	TRBV10-3	TRBJ2-5	TGTGCCACATCCCTAGGACAGGGGGGGGAGGAGACCCAGTACTTC	CATSLGQGGEETQYF
.	TRBD1	TRBV29-1	TRBJ1-2	TGCAGCGTAATGACAGGGGGGGACTATGGCTACACCTTC	CSVMTGGDYGYTF
once	TRBD1	TRBV27	TRBJ1-6	TGTGCCAGCAGCTCCGGGACAGCGAATTCACCCCTCCACTTT	CASSSGTANSPLHF
.	TRBD1	TRBV6-5	TRBJ1-5	TGTGCCAGCAGACCTAGGGGACAGGGGAGTCAGCCCCAGCATTTT	CASRPRGQGSQPQHF
.	.	TRBV4-1	TRBJ1-3	TGCGCCAGCAGCCGTACGACAGGTTTCTCTGGAAACACCATATATTTT	CASSRTTGFSGNTIYF
.	.	TRBV5-4	TRBJ1-1	TGTGCCAGCAGCTCTCACGGTCGAGACACTGAAGCTTTCTTT	CASSSHGRDTEAFF
.	.	TRBV30	TRBJ1-2	TGTGCCTGGAGTGCGGGTGGAGGCTACACCTTC	CAWSAGGGYTF